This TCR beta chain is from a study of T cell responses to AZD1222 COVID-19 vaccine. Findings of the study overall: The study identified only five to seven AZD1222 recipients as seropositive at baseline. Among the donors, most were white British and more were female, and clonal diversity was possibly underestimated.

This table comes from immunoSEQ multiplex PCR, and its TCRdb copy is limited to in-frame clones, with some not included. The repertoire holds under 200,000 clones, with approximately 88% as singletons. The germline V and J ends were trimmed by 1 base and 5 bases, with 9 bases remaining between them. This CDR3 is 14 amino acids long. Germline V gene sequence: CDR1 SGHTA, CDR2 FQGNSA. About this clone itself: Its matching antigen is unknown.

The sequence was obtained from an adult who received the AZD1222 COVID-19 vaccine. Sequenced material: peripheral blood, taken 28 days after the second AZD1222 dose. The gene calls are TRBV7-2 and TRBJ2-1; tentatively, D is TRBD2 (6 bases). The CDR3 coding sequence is TGTGCCAGCAGCTTAGGGCGGGGCCACAATGAGCAGTTCTTC. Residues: CASSLGRGHNEQFF.